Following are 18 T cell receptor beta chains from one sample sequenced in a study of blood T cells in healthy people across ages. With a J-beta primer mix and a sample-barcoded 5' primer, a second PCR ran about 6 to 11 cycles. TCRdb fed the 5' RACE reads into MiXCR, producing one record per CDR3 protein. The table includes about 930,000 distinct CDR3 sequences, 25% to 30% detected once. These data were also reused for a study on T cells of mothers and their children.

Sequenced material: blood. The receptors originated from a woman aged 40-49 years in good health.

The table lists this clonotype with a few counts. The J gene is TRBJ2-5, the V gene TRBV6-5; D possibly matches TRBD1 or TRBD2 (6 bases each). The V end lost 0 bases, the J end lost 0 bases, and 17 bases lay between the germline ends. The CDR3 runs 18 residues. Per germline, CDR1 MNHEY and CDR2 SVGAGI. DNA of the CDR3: TGTGCCAGCAGTTACTCGTGGGGGGCGCTCTCCTACCAAGAGACCCAGTACTTC. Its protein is CASSYSWGALSYQETQYF.

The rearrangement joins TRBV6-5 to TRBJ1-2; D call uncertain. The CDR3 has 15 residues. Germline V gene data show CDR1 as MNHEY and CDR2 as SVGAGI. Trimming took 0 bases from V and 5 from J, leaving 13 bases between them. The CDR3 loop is CASSYSGGEEYGYTF. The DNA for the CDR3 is TGTGCCAGCAGTTACTCGGGTGGAGAAGAATATGGCTACACCTTC.

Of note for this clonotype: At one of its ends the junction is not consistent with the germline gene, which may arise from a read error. The CDR3 nucleotides read TGCGCCAGCAGCTCTGACCCTATACCGGGTGAGCAGTACTTC. Translating it yields CASSSDPIPGEQYF. The rearrangement joins TRBV7-9 to TRBJ2-5; unclear D gene. This CDR3 region has 14 residues. Germline lookup yields CDR1 SEHNR and CDR2 FQNEAQ (reference sequence).

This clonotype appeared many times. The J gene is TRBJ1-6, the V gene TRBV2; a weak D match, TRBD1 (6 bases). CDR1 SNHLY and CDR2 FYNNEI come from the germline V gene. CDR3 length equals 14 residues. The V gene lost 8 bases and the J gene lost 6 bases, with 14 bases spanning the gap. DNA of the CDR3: TGTGCCAGCCGCCGACAGGACTTTAATTCACCCCTCCACTTT. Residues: CASRRQDFNSPLHF.

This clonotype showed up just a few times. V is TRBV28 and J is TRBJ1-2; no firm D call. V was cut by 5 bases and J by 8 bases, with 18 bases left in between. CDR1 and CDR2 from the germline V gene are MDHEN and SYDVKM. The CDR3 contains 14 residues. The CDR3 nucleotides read TGTGCCAGCAGTCTCTTGACCCCAGGCGTCGGCTACACCTTC. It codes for CASSLLTPGVGYTF.

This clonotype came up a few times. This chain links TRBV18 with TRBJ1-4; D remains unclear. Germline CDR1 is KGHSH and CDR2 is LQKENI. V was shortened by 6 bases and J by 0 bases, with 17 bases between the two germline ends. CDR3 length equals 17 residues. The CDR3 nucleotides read TGTGCCAGCTCCCGTACACTGAACAGCGCAACTAATGAAAAACTGTTTTTT. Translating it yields CASSRTLNSATNEKLFF. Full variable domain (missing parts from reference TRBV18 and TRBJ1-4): NAGVMQNPRHLVRRRGQEARLRCSPMKGHSHVYWYRQLPEEGLKFMVYLQKENIIDESGMPKERFSAEFPKEGPSILRIQQVVRGDSAAYFCASSRTLNSATNEKLFFGSGTQLSVL.

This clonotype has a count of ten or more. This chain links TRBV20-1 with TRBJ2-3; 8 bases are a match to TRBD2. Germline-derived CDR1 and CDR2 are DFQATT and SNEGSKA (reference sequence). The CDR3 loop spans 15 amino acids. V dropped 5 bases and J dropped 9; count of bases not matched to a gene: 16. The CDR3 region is CSAGESGGPRSTQYF. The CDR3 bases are TGCAGTGCTGGGGAAAGCGGGGGCCCGAGATCCACGCAGTATTTT.

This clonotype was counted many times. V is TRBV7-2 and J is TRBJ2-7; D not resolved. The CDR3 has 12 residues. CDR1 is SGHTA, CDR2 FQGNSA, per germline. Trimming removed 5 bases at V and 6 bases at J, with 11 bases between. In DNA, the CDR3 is TGTGCCAGCAGCCTTTTGGGCCTCGAGCAGTACTTC. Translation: CASSLLGLEQYF.

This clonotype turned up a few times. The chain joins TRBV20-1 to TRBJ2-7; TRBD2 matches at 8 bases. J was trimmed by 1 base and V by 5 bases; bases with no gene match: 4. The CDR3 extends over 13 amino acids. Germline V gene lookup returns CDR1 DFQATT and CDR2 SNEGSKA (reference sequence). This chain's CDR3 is CSAGGGPSYEQYF. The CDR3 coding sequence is TGCAGTGCTGGCGGGGGGCCTTCCTACGAGCAGTACTTC.

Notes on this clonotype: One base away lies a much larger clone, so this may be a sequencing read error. CDR3 protein: CTSSQDPRGYNEQFF. As DNA, the CDR3 is TGCACCAGCAGCCAAGATCCCAGGGGCTACAATGAGCAGTTCTTC. The rearrangement uses TRBV4-3 and TRBJ2-1, with D possibly matching TRBD1 (6 bases). Germline V gives CDR1 LGHNA, CDR2 YSLEER. This CDR3 is built from 15 residues.

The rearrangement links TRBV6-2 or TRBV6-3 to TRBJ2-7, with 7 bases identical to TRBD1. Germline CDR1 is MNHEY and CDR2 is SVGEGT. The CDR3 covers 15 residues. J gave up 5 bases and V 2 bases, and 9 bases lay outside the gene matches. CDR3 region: CASSYRTGNDDEQYF. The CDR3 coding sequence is TGTGCCAGCAGTTACCGGACAGGAAATGATGACGAGCAGTACTTC.

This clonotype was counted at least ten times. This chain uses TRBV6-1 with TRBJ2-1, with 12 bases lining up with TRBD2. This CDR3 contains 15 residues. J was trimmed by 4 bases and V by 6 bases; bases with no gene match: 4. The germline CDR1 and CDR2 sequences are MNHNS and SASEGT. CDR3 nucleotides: TGTGCCAGCAGCCGACTAGCGGGGGCATACAATGAGCAGTTCTTC. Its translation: CASSRLAGAYNEQFF.

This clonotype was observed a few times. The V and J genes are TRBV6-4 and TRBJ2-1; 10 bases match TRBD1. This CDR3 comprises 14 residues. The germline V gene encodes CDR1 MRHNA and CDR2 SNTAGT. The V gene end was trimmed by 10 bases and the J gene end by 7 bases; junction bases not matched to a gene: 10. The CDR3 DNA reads TGTGCCACCCAAAGGGACAGGGGTGGGAATGAGCAGTTCTTC. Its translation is CATQRDRGGNEQFF.

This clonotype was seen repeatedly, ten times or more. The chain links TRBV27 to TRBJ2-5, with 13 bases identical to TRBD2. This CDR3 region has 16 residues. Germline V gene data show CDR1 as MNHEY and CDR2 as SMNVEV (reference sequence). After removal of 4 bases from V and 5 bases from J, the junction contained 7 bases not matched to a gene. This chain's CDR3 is CASSSRTSGGGETQYF. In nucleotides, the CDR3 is TGTGCCAGCAGTTCTAGGACTAGCGGGGGCGGTGAGACCCAGTACTTC.

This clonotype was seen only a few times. The CDR3 sequence is CASSERNRYGGYTF. CDR3 nucleotide sequence: TGTGCCAGCAGTGAAAGGAACCGCTACGGAGGCTACACCTTC. The chain has TRBV6-1 and TRBJ1-2; D gene unclear. This CDR3 spans 14 amino acids. The V and J ends lost 2 bases and 8 bases respectively, with 15 bases between them. Germline CDR1 reads MNHNS; CDR2 reads SASEGT.

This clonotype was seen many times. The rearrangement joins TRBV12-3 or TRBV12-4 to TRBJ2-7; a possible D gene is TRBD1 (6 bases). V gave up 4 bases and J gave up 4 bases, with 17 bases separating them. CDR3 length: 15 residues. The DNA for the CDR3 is TGTGCCAGCAGTTCTCAGAGGCAAGGGGGATACGAGCAGTACTTC. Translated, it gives CASSSQRQGGYEQYF.

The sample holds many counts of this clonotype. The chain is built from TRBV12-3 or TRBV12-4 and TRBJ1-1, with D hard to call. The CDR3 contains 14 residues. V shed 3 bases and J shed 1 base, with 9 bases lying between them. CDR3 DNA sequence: TGTGCCAGCAGTTTTGGGCGGCCGAACACTGAAGCTTTCTTT. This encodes CASSFGRPNTEAFF.

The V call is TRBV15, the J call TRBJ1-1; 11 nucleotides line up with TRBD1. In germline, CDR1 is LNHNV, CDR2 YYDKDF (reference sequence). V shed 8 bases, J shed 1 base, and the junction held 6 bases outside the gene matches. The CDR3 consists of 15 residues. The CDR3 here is CATSRDRGWNTEAFF. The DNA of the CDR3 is TGTGCCACCTCCCGGGACAGGGGGTGGAACACTGAAGCTTTCTTT.